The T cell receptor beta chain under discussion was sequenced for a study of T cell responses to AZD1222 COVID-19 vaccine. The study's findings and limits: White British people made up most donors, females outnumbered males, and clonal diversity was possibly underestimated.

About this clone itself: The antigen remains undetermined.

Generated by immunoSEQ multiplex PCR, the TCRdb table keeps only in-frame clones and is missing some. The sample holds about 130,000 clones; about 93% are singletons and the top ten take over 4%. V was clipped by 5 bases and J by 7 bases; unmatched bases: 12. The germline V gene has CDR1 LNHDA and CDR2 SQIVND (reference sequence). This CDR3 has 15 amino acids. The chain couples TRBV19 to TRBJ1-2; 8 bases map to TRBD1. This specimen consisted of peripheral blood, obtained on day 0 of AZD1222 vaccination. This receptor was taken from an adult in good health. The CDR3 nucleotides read TGTGCCAGTAGTTCACAAGGACAGGGTTGGTCTGGCTACACCTTC. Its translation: CASSSQGQGWSGYTF.